The T cell receptor (gamma chain) described here comes from a study of in vitro expanded adult blood gammadelta T cells (dated by TCRdb to 2020 to 2022). Looking at the study overall: Sort purities ranging from approximately 94% to 100% Vgamma9Vdelta2 cells among T cells were obtained. The study compared the TCR repertoire of Vgamma9Vdelta2 T cells expanded in vitro with a mistletoe-extract drug against those expanded with HMBPP or zoledronate. A few subjects were included in the TCR repertoire analysis. Cells from each donor were stimulated separately with HMBPP, zoledronate or AbnobaViscum P, and the TRG and TRD CDR3 repertoires were sequenced for each condition.

This clone is identified as large (0.1 to 1%). The antigen this receptor binds is unknown. No base quality information exists; no much larger clone differs at one position. The germline V gene (reference sequence) gives CDR1 as GITISATS and CDR2 as ISYDGTV. V trim: 0 bases; J trim: 6 bases; unmatched bases: 5. The CDR3 measures 17 amino acids from cysteine to phenylalanine. Solely the CDR3 DNA is kept, with 51 bases framed from the first base. Library construction relied on 5' RACE. RNA was extracted from approximately 9,800 sorted cells per sample using the RNeasy Micro Kit. Libraries were generated by template-switch reverse transcription, after which the CDR3gamma and CDR3delta regions were amplified by PCR. Amplicons were sequenced on an Illumina MiSeq with the V2 300 kit, and 150 bp paired-end reads were generated. Per the authors' processing: FastQC version 0.11.8 was used to assess read quality. CDR3 sequences were built by aligning reads to GenBank TRG or TRD reference genes using MiXCR version 3.0.3. MiXCR was run with default parameters, except that TRDD assembly used 3 consecutive nucleotides instead of 5. VDJtools version 1.2.1 with default settings was used for repertoire analyses, including normalized Shannon-Wiener diversity, clonotype tracking and multidimensional scaling. CDR3 sequences that were out of frame or contained stop codons were removed from analysis. TCRdb processed the public reads again with the CATT caller, after which rows with matching DNA were combined. These V and J calls rely on TCRdb rather than the paper's analysis. Within this sample are roughly 500 gamma-chain clones, with under 15% of them counted one time only. The ten largest clones capture around 28% of the sample.

The label giving this sample's treatment or condition can be read as: aminobisphosphonate causing endogenous IPP accumulation, around 1 uM. Live CD3+ TCRgammadelta+ Vgamma9+ Vdelta2+ T cells were FACS-sorted on a FACS Aria III after expansion. PBMC were exposed to approximately 1 uM zoledronate for one day and then washed three times before expansion. Cultures were expanded for about two weeks, with IL-2 replenished every 3 to 4 days. Once the one-day stimulant pulse was over, the cells were washed three times and then cultured in medium that contained 80 to 100 U/mL IL-2. Before culture, peripheral blood mononuclear cells were isolated using Lymphoprep gradient centrifugation and then cryopreserved in liquid nitrogen. The investigation overall reported the following: CDR3 length, diversity and J usage of AbnobaViscum P-expanded Vgamma9Vdelta2 repertoires were found to be similar to those of HMBPP- and zoledronate-expanded repertoires, which suggested a polyclonal response. Every repertoire came from in vitro expanded cultures of healthy donor cells rather than from mistletoe-treated patients. The TRDV2 repertoire shared between treatments was private to each donor, and multidimensional scaling grouped TRD repertoires by subject rather than by stimulant. Most of the top TRGV9 CDR3 clonotypes were public, as they were shared across donors and across all three stimulation conditions.

The sequence came from an adult in good health. The material was gamma-delta T cells from peripheral blood expanded in culture, obtained from an in vitro culture stimulated with zoledronate. The rearranged chain carries TRGV9 and TRGJP. The CDR3 reads as follows: CALWEVWGELGKKIKVF. The sequenced DNA: TGTGCCTTGTGGGAGGTGTGGGGAGAGTTGGGCAAAAAAATCAAGGTATTT.